The 17 T cell receptor beta chains given below trace back to one sample, sequenced in a study of OX40 agonist ivuxolimab in advanced cancers. Data came from immunoSEQ multiplex PCR; TCRdb stores just in-frame clones and leaves some out. The sample has about 69,000 clones, 75% to 90% seen once. This sample comprised CD4+ or CD8+ T cells sorted from blood, obtained in a trial of the OX40 agonist ivuxolimab. These receptors were taken from an adult with an advanced solid tumor such as melanoma, head and neck, liver or kidney cancer.

This clone was seen once. The V gene is TRBV9, the J gene TRBJ2-1; D possibly matches TRBD1 or TRBD2 (5 bases each). The CDR3 extends over 16 amino acids. V lost 0 bases, J lost 9 bases, and 19 bases lay in between. The germline gives CDR1 SGDLS, CDR2 YYNGEE. This CDR3 reads CASSVAGTLRGGEQFF. DNA of the CDR3: TGTGCCAGCAGCGTAGCGGGGACCCTCCGGGGTGGTGAGCAGTTCTTC.

This rearrangement joins TRBV19 to TRBJ2-6, with D hard to call. Trimming removed 4 bases at V and 1 base at J, with 8 bases between. The CDR3 has 15 amino acids. Germline V gives CDR1 LNHDA, CDR2 SQIVND (reference sequence). CDR3 residues: CASSTEDSGANVLTF. DNA of the CDR3: TGTGCCAGTAGTACAGAGGATTCTGGGGCCAACGTCCTGACTTTC.

The chain combines TRBV5-4 with TRBJ1-5, with TRBD1 as a possible D gene (5 bases). V was shortened by 4 bases and J by 6 bases, with 8 bases between the two germline ends. Germline CDR1 SGHNT, CDR2 YYREEE (reference sequence). The length of the CDR3 is 12 residues. The CDR3 is CASSVDSQPQHF. The CDR3 nucleotides are TGTGCCAGCAGCGTAGACAGTCAGCCCCAGCATTTT.

The chain has TRBV7-2 and TRBJ2-1; D is ambiguous. Germline-derived CDR1 and CDR2 are SGHTA and FQGNSA. V shed 5 bases and J shed 10 bases, with 9 bases lying between them. The CDR3 contains 11 residues. The CDR3 sequence: CASSPAREQFF. In DNA form, the CDR3 reads TGTGCCAGCAGCCCCGCCAGGGAGCAGTTCTTC.

This clone was picked up many times. The rearrangement joins TRBV18 to TRBJ1-2; D ambiguous. Looked up from germline, CDR1 is KGHSH and CDR2 is LQKENI. The length of the CDR3 is 14 residues. Trimming cost V 6 bases and J 4 bases, with 15 bases left between them. CDR3 loop: CASSRAAYGYGYTF. The CDR3, as DNA: TGTGCCAGCTCCCGCGCGGCCTATGGCTATGGCTACACCTTC. Filled out from reference TRBV18 and TRBJ1-2, the complete variable domain reads NAGVMQNPRHLVRRRGQEARLRCSPMKGHSHVYWYRQLPEEGLKFMVYLQKENIIDESGMPKERFSAEFPKEGPSILRIQQVVRGDSAAYFCASSRAAYGYGYTFGSGTRLTVV.

V and J are TRBV5-1 and TRBJ2-7, with TRBD1 as a possible D gene (5 bases). Germline values: CDR1 SGHRS, CDR2 YFSETQ. Trimming took off 4 bases at V and 3 bases at J, with 14 bases between the two ends. There are 14 residues in the CDR3. The CDR3 sequence: CASSGAVLGYEQYF. In nucleotides, the CDR3 is TGCGCCAGCAGCGGGGCGGTCCTGGGCTACGAGCAGTACTTC.

The chain joins TRBV9 to TRBJ1-1; possible D gene TRBD1, 6 bases. CDR1 and CDR2 (germline): SGDLS, YYNGEE. The CDR3 runs 15 residues. V shed 4 bases and J shed 0 bases, with 13 bases lying between them. CDR3 nucleotides: TGTGCCAGCAGCCCTACTACAGGGATGAACACTGAAGCTTTCTTT. Residues: CASSPTTGMNTEAFF.

The chain carries TRBV19 and TRBJ1-5; D is unclear. Trimming removed 7 bases at V and 2 bases at J, with 15 bases between. The V gene's germline CDR1 is LNHDA and CDR2 SQIVND (reference sequence). This CDR3 has 15 residues. The CDR3 bases are TGTGCCAGTAATGCCCCCGGGGAGGGCAATCAGCCCCAGCATTTT. Translation gives CASNAPGEGNQPQHF.

This clone counts as medium-sized (0.01 to 0.1%). V is TRBV19 and J is TRBJ1-5; TRBD1 is a possible D gene (6 bases). V lost 5 bases and J lost 7, with 12 bases in between. The CDR3 has 13 amino acids. CDR1 and CDR2 from the germline V gene are LNHDA and SQIVND (reference sequence). CDR3 nucleotides: TGTGCCAGTAGTCAGGGGCTACAGCAGCCCCAGCATTTT. It specifies CASSQGLQQPQHF.

This clone was seen once. J is TRBJ1-1 and V is TRBV29-1; unclear D gene. This CDR3 spans 8 amino acids. V gave up 2 bases and J gave up 11 bases, with 3 bases separating them. The germline V gene encodes CDR1 SQVTM and CDR2 ANQGSEA. DNA for the CDR3: TGCAGCGTTGAAATGGCTTTCTTT. Its protein product is CSVEMAFF.

The rearrangement uses TRBV2 and TRBJ2-3; 8 positions agree with TRBD2. CDR3 length: 16 residues. J was trimmed by 4 bases and V by 2 bases; bases with no gene match: 8. Per germline, CDR1 SNHLY and CDR2 FYNNEI. This chain's CDR3 is CASSERGGGPSDTQYF. CDR3 nucleotide sequence: TGTGCCAGCAGTGAACGTGGCGGGGGGCCGTCAGATACGCAGTATTTT.

The chain uses TRBV28 and TRBJ2-7; weak D call: TRBD2 (6 bases). Trimming took off 7 bases at V and 0 bases at J, with 19 bases between the two ends. Germline lookup yields CDR1 MDHEN and CDR2 SYDVKM. The CDR3 is 16 amino acids. The CDR3 DNA reads as TGTGCCAGCACCGACGGGCCCGGGAGTAGCTCCTACGAGCAGTACTTC. Amino acids: CASTDGPGSSSYEQYF.

The chain carries TRBV13 and TRBJ2-3; tentative D call: TRBD2 (5 bases). This CDR3 region has 16 residues. V was clipped by 0 bases and J by 4 bases, with 14 bases between them. CDR1 and CDR2 (germline): PRHDT, FYEKMQ (reference sequence). The CDR3 bases are TGTGCCAGCAGCTTAGGTAGGCGGGTCGGGGCAGATACGCAGTATTTT. Translation gives CASSLGRRVGADTQYF.

The V and J genes are TRBV28 and TRBJ1-1; D uncertain. Trimming removed 11 bases from V and 0 bases from J, with 10 bases in between. The CDR3 is 12 residues long. Germline-derived CDR1 and CDR2 are MDHEN and SYDVKM. The CDR3 DNA reads TGTGCCTGCGGCATCCTGAACACTGAAGCTTTCTTT. Protein product: CACGILNTEAFF.

This chain connects TRBV28 to TRBJ1-6, with 8 nucleotides matching TRBD1. The length of the CDR3 is 14 residues. Unmatched junction bases numbered 6, after V lost 5 bases and J lost 9 bases. Germline assignment: CDR1 MDHEN and CDR2 SYDVKM. Here the CDR3 reads CASSPDRESSPLHF. Here the CDR3 DNA reads TGTGCCAGCAGTCCGGACAGGGAATCTTCACCCCTCCACTTT.

The chain has TRBV27 and TRBJ2-1; the D gene is possibly TRBD2 (5 bases). The CDR3 is made up of 12 amino acids. V was pared by 8 bases and J by 9 bases, with 14 bases between. Germline CDR1 and CDR2: MNHEY and SMNVEV (reference sequence). The chain's CDR3 is CASGRERAEQFF. CDR3 coding DNA: TGTGCCAGCGGACGTGAGAGGGCTGAGCAGTTCTTC.

The chain employs TRBV2 and TRBJ2-5, with 15 bases identical to TRBD2. This CDR3 comprises 15 residues. Trimming took 6 bases from V and 9 from J; bases not matched to a gene: 8. Germline lookup yields CDR1 SNHLY and CDR2 FYNNEI. CDR3 protein: CASREGTSGGKAQYF. DNA of the CDR3: TGTGCCAGCAGAGAGGGGACTAGCGGGGGGAAGGCCCAGTACTTC.